Listed below are T cell receptor beta chains from one sample, sequenced in a study of blood T cell repertoires in COVID-19. Data came from immunoSEQ multiplex PCR; TCRdb stores just in-frame clones and leaves some out. The table lists about 47,000 clones, about four fifths of them singletons. Material: peripheral blood. The receptor set was obtained from a man aged 60 to 69 with active COVID-19. The CDR3 runs from the conserved cysteine through the conserved F or W. A D gene is named only where the DNA matches it firmly. Clone size is not always given. Where it is, it says once, few, many or a class for expanded clones.

NA | TRBJ1-4 | TRBD1 | TRBV2 | TGTGCCAGCAGTACGGACAGGGGCGAAAAACTGTTTTTT | CASSTDRGEKLFF
NA | TRBJ1-1 | NA | TRBV19 | TGTGCCAGCTCGACGTGGGGGCGTTACACTGAAGCTTTCTTT | CASSTWGRYTEAFF
NA | TRBJ2-2 | TRBD2 | TRBV24-1 | TGTGCCACCAGTGATGTGGGACTAGCGGGAGCCGGGGAGCTGTTTTTT | CATSDVGLAGAGELFF
NA | TRBJ1-4 | NA | TRBV9 | TGTGCCAGCAGCGCCACCACCTCAGGGAAGGAAAAACTGTTTTTT | CASSATTSGKEKLFF
NA | TRBJ2-1 | TRBD2 | TRBV9 | TGTGCCAGCAACTCGGGAGGATGGAACAATGAGCAGTTCTTC | CASNSGGWNNEQFF
NA | TRBJ2-5 | TRBD2 | TRBV6-5 | TGTGCCAGCAGCCTAGCGGGACATCAGACCCAGTACTTC | CASSLAGHQTQYF
NA | TRBJ2-3 | NA | TRBV30 | TGTGCCGGGAGGCCCAGGGCAGATACCACAGATACGCAGTATTTT | CAGRPRADTTDTQYF
few | TRBJ2-1 | TRBD2 | TRBV9 | TGTGCCAGCAGCGTAGTGGATAGCGGGATTATGGGTGAGCAGTTCTTC | CASSVVDSGIMGEQFF
NA | TRBJ1-5 | NA | TRBV19 | TGTGCCAGTAGTATAGGAACAGGGCCTCAGCCCCAGCATTTT | CASSIGTGPQPQHF
NA | TRBJ2-1 | NA | TRBV7-2 | TGTGCCAGCAGCAACGGACTCTACAATGAGCAGTTCTTC | CASSNGLYNEQFF
NA | TRBJ1-4 | TRBD1 | TRBV14 | TGTGCCAGCAGCCAACAGGGGGGCGGAATTGAAAAACTGTTTTTT | CASSQQGGGIEKLFF
NA | TRBJ1-5 | NA | TRBV9 | TGTGCCAGCAGCGTAGCTCAGGACAATCAGCCCCAGCATTTT | CASSVAQDNQPQHF
NA | TRBJ2-1 | TRBD2 | TRBV2 | TGTGCCAGCAGTGGGACTAGCGGGGGGGCAAAGTTCTTC | CASSGTSGGAKFF
NA | TRBJ1-5 | NA | TRBV6-6 | TGTGCCAGCAGTTACAGCGGGCGATCATCTCAGCCCCAGCATTTT | CASSYSGRSSQPQHF
NA | TRBJ2-7 | TRBD1 | TRBV27 | TGTGCCAGCAGTTTATCAGGGACAGGGGCAGACGAGCAGTACTTC | CASSLSGTGADEQYF
NA | TRBJ2-3 | TRBD2 | TRBV18 | TGTGCCAGCTCATCCCGGGGGGGGCCGGTCGAAGATACGCAGTATTTT | CASSSRGGPVEDTQYF
NA | TRBJ1-4 | NA | TRBV4-2 | TGTGCCAGCAGCCAAGATGGGCAGGGTGGTGAAAAACTGTTTTTT | CASSQDGQGGEKLFF
NA | TRBJ2-6 | TRBD1 | TRBV24-1 | TGTGCCACCTCCGCGGGACAGGGGGCAAAAGGGGCCAACGTCCTGACTTTC | CATSAGQGAKGANVLTF
NA | TRBJ1-2 | NA | TRBV21-1 | TGTGCCAGCAGCAAAAGTCCTTTTGAGGGCAGGGGAAAAAATTTGAATGGCTACACCTTC | CASSKSPFEGRGKNLNGYTF
NA | TRBJ2-2 | NA | TRBV28 | TGTGCCAGCAGTTCCTATTGGACGGGGGGCTGGAACACCGGGGAGCTGTTTTTT | CASSSYWTGGWNTGELFF
NA | TRBJ1-2 | NA | TRBV14 | TGTGCCAGCACCCTACAGGATGAAGACTATGGCTACACCTTC | CASTLQDEDYGYTF
NA | TRBJ1-1 | NA | TRBV7-9 | TGTGCCAGCAGTTCTACAGGGATTGAAGCTTTCTTT | CASSSTGIEAFF
NA | TRBJ2-1 | NA | TRBV7-9 | TGTGCCAGCAGCCTAATTGCGGGGGCGCGTCGAAATTACAATGAGCAGTTCTTC | CASSLIAGARRNYNEQFF
NA | TRBJ1-5 | NA | TRBV7-2 | TGTGCCAGCAGCAGCCGAGACAGTAGCAATCAGCCCCAGCATTTT | CASSSRDSSNQPQHF
NA | TRBJ2-6 | NA | TRBV7-9 | TGTGCCAGCAGCGAACAGGGTCAATACGCTGGGGCCAACGTCCTGACTTTC | CASSEQGQYAGANVLTF
NA | TRBJ1-3 | NA | TRBV7-2 | TGTGCCAGCAGCTTAGAGAGAGCCCCCTCTGGAAACACCATATATTTT | CASSLERAPSGNTIYF
NA | TRBJ2-3 | TRBD1 | TRBV6-4 | TGTGCCAGCAGTGATGGGGTTCAGCGGGACAGGGTAAGCACAGATACGCAGTATTTT | CASSDGVQRDRVSTDTQYF
NA | TRBJ2-5 | NA | TRBV4-2 | TGTGCCAGCAGCACCGGAGAGACCCAGTACTTC | CASSTGETQYF
NA | TRBJ2-1 | TRBD1 | TRBV28 | TGTGCCAGCAGTTTATCCGACAGGGAAGGGGACAATGAGCAGTTCTTC | CASSLSDREGDNEQFF
NA | TRBJ1-6 | NA | TRBV27 | TGTGCCAGCGGGGCGTTCTCCTATAATTCACCCCTCCACTTT | CASGAFSYNSPLHF
NA | TRBJ1-2 | NA | TRBV5-1 | TGCGCCAGCAAGGGGCCTGACGGTGGCTACACCTTC | CASKGPDGGYTF
few | TRBJ2-5 | TRBD1 | TRBV6-5 | TGTGCCAGCAGACAGGGGTTGGTCGAGACCCAGTACTTC | CASRQGLVETQYF
NA | TRBJ2-5 | TRBD2 | TRBV24-1 | TGTGCCACCAGTGACGCAGCGGGGGGGCCCCGAGAGACCCAGTACTTC | CATSDAAGGPRETQYF
NA | TRBJ1-6 | TRBD1 | TRBV28 | TGTGCCAGCAGTCCGGGGACAGGGGTGCGCGTTTCTCCCCTCCACTTT | CASSPGTGVRVSPLHF
NA | TRBJ1-1 | NA | TRBV25-1 | TGTGCCAGCAGTGATCCGACAGATGGAGCAACTGAAGCTTTCTTT | CASSDPTDGATEAFF
once | TRBJ1-1 | NA | TRBV23-1 | TGCGCCAGCAGTCAGCCCAGGGGCATGCCTCCTTGTGCGACCCTCTTGCTCGACACTGAAGCTTTCTTT | CASSQPRGMPPCATLLLDTEAFF
once | TRBJ2-7 | NA | TRBV28 | TGTGCCAGCAAACAGTACTACGAGCAGTACTTC | CASKQYYEQYF
NA | TRBJ2-7 | TRBD1 | TRBV29-1 | TGCAGCGTCATAGACAGGGGGCGAAAGAACTACGAGCAGTACTTC | CSVIDRGRKNYEQYF
NA | TRBJ2-3 | NA | TRBV21-1 | TGTGCCACCGGGGAGACTAGCGGGGGAAAAAATACGCAGTATTTT | CATGETSGGKNTQYF
NA | TRBJ1-5 | TRBD1 | TRBV27 | TGTGCCAGCAGGGCCGGGACAGGGGCTACTTATAGCAATCAGCCCCAGCATTTT | CASRAGTGATYSNQPQHF
NA | TRBJ2-2 | TRBD1 | TRBV6-6 | TGTGCCAGCAGAGAGGGACAGTCCCACGCCGGGGAGCTGTTTTTT | CASREGQSHAGELFF
NA | TRBJ2-1 | TRBD2 | TRBV28 | TGTGCCAGCAGTTTCCCCGGACTAGGTCTCTTTGGAACCTACAATGAGCAGTTCTTC | CASSFPGLGLFGTYNEQFF
NA | TRBJ1-6 | NA | TRBV4-1 | TGCGCCAGCAGCCAAGACCCTTCCTATAATTCACCCCTCCACTTT | CASSQDPSYNSPLHF
NA | TRBJ2-5 | NA | TRBV6-1 | TGTGCCAGCAGTGAACCCCCTAGTGGCCAGTACTTC | CASSEPPSGQYF
NA | TRBJ2-7 | NA | TRBV7-8 | TGTGCCAGCAGCTTGTCGTGGTCGGGGACCTACGAGCAGTACTTC | CASSLSWSGTYEQYF
NA | TRBJ1-2 | NA | TRBV14 | TGTGCCAGCAGCGGAGGACCGAACTATGGCTACACCTTC | CASSGGPNYGYTF
medium-sized | TRBJ1-2 | NA | TRBV5-1 | TGCGCCAGCAGCTTGGTTCCCGGAGGCGGCTACACCTTC | CASSLVPGGGYTF
NA | TRBJ2-7 | TRBD2 | TRBV5-1 | TGCGCCAGCCAGCGGGGGGACTCCTACGAGCAGTACTTC | CASQRGDSYEQYF
once | TRBJ2-2 | NA | TRBV6-6 | TGTGCCAGCAGTCCCGACCGTCCAGGGGAAGGTCAGAAGACCGGGGAGCTGTTTTTT | CASSPDRPGEGQKTGELFF
NA | TRBJ2-3 | TRBD2 | TRBV7-3 | TGTGCCAGCAGCGCCTCGACTAGCGGGTACACAGATACGCAGTATTTT | CASSASTSGYTDTQYF
NA | TRBJ2-1 | TRBD1 | TRBV7-3 | TGTGCCAGCAGCTTAACGGGGTGGCAGGGGGCCGATGAGCAGTTCTTC | CASSLTGWQGADEQFF
NA | TRBJ1-2 | NA | TRBV28 | TGTGCCAGCAGTTTAATAGGCGGGGGGTTTAACTATGGCTACACCTTC | CASSLIGGGFNYGYTF
NA | TRBJ2-4 | TRBD2 | TRBV4-1 | TGCGCCAGCAGCCAATCACCGGGACTAGACATTAGCGCCAAAAACATTCAGTACTTC | CASSQSPGLDISAKNIQYF
once | TRBJ2-7 | TRBD1 | TRBV4-1 | TGCGCCAGCAGCCGCGCACAGGGGAGTAGGGCTCTTGACGAGCAGTACTTC | CASSRAQGSRALDEQYF
NA | TRBJ1-4 | NA | TRBV30 | TGTGCCTGGAGTGCAGGGGTTACGGAAAAACTGTTTTTT | CAWSAGVTEKLFF
NA | TRBJ2-7 | TRBD2 | TRBV27 | TGTGCCAGCAGTTGGGGGGCTAGCGGGGGCCACGAGCAGTACTTC | CASSWGASGGHEQYF
NA | TRBJ1-1 | TRBD1 | TRBV29-1 | TGCAGCGTTGAGAGACAGGGGCCTGAAGCTTTCTTT | CSVERQGPEAFF
NA | TRBJ2-3 | NA | TRBV4-1 | TGCGCCAGCAGCCAAGACCCCAGTAGACTAAGTACGCAGTATTTT | CASSQDPSRLSTQYF
NA | TRBJ2-1 | TRBD2 | TRBV11-3 | TGTGCCAGCAGCTTAGTAGCGGGTTATTACAATGAGCAGTTCTTC | CASSLVAGYYNEQFF